The source of this TCR beta chain is a study of blood T cell repertoires in COVID-19 (dated by TCRdb to about 2020). For the study in its entirety: Samples from collaborators originated in the United States, Italy and Spain and spanned both the acute and convalescent phases of COVID-19. The material from the prospective study consisted of cDNA or gDNA derived from T cells, B-cell-depleted T cells, or PBMCs. Deeply sampled blood TCRbeta repertoires from subjects exposed to, actively infected with, or recovered from COVID-19 were included in the dataset. The repertoires were released in a freely available public database intended as a resource for research on the immune response to SARS-CoV-2. Samples came from the ongoing ImmuneRACE study (first 160 participants) plus 1,254 subjects from 6 global collaborators. The sample metadata nearly always contained a de-identified subject ID, COVID-19 status, age in years and sex. Where available, HLA class I and class II types were obtained from metadata supplied by the sample provider rather than from assay-based typing.

TCRbeta CDR3 regions were amplified from genomic DNA using the immunoSEQ Assay, a bias-controlled multiplex PCR. As for the original processing: The number of nucleated cells in each sample was estimated by amplification of reference gene primers within the assay. To quantify the absolute abundance of each unique TCRbeta CDR3 rearrangement, sequence reads were collapsed and filtered. Productive Simpson clonality was computed per sample as the square root of Simpson's diversity index over productive rearrangements. The clones in this table, taken by TCRdb from immuneACCESS, are in-frame only. Not every clone is retained; where verified, under half of the shortfall comes from an unresolved V gene, and the cause of the rest is unknown. That table furnishes V, J and clone size, whereas the DNA furnished D and trimming. Within this sample are around 250,000 clones, with approximately 85% of them counted one time only. The ten most abundant clones make up about 1.9% of the sample.

This clone has only a few counts. The specificity of this receptor is unknown. One base away there is no much larger clone; base qualities are not given. Results the study describes overall, beyond this receptor: How much clinical and demographic metadata was included differed by source and by participant, and the metadata was provided uncurated.

Participants in the prospective study were enrolled through a virtual design, were aged 18 to 89 years, and lived in roughly 24 United States geographic areas. In the prospective study, cohorts were assigned on the basis of participant-reported clinical history obtained from a screening survey and a study questionnaire. Recovered participants in ImmuneRACE Cohort 3 were defined as having two consecutive negative NP/OP PCR tests, clearance from a healthcare professional, or resolution of symptoms. In the prospective study, whole blood, serum and a nasopharyngeal or oropharyngeal swab were collected from each participant by mobile phlebotomists. Additional blood draws and questionnaires over a 2-month period could optionally be provided by prospective study participants. Blood samples from the prospective study were shipped frozen or at room temperature prior to DNA extraction. V loses 4 bases of germline sequence and J loses 1 base, and the interval between the two ends is 17 bases. Per the germline V gene, MNHEY is the CDR1 and SVGAGI is the CDR2. Spanning cysteine to phenylalanine, the CDR3 consists of 16 amino acids. The read is trimmed to its CDR3 DNA, 48 bases read in frame from base 1.

Sample: PBMCs or T cells enriched from blood (not recorded which). Here the chain combines TRBV6-5 and TRBJ2-7; no D segment can be confidently identified. The sequence was collected from a woman between 50 and 59 years old who had recovered from COVID-19. The CDR3 in this case is CASSSLTLHVSYEQYF. In nucleotides, the sequence is TGTGCCAGCAGTTCGCTGACTTTACACGTTTCCTACGAGCAGTACTTC.